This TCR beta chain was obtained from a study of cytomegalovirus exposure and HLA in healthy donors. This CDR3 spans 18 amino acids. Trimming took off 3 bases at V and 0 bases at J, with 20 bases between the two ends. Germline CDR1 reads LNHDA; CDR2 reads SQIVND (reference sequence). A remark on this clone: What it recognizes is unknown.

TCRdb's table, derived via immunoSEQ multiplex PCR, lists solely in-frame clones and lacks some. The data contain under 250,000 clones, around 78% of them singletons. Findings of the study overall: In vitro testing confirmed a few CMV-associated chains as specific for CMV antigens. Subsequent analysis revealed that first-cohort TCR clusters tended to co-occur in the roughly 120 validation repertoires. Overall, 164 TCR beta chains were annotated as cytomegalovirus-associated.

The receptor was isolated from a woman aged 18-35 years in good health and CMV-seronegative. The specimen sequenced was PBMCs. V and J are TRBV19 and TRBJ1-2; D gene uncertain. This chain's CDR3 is CASSIEDSGWSANYGYTF. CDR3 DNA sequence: TGTGCCAGTAGTATCGAAGACTCCGGGTGGTCGGCTAACTATGGCTACACCTTC.